Listed here are 26 T cell receptor beta chains from one sample, sequenced in a study of cytomegalovirus exposure and HLA in healthy donors listed by TCRdb under 2017. Receptor libraries were prepared by the immunoSEQ multiplex PCR assay. This is the immuneACCESS table as TCRdb keeps it, with only in-frame sequences that have V and J called. A part of the clones is gone; compared with another copy, unresolved V genes explain less than half, and the rest is unexplained. The sample table records 100,000 to 150,000 clones; around 94% of these occur just once. Jointly, the top ten make up 1% to 1.5% of the sample. What was sequenced was PBMCs. The receptors were gathered from a woman under 30 in good health and CMV-seronegative.

J is TRBJ1-2 and V is TRBV29-1, with TRBD1 as a possible D gene (6 bases). Looked up from germline, CDR1 is SQVTM and CDR2 is ANQGSEA. The CDR3 is made up of 13 amino acids. Trimming took 0 bases from V and 7 from J, leaving 12 bases between them. CDR3 nucleotides: TGCAGCGTTGAAGATCGGGGGGCTCTTGGCTACACCTTC. As protein: CSVEDRGALGYTF.

This chain connects TRBV7-3 to TRBJ2-1, with 10 bases fitting TRBD2. Looked up from germline, CDR1 is SGHTA and CDR2 is FQGTGA. Losses at the gene ends were 3 bases for V and 6 bases for J; bases not matched to a gene: 5. The CDR3 contains 15 residues. The CDR3 loop reads CASSFISGRLNEQFF. The CDR3 region has the DNA TGTGCCAGCAGCTTTATTAGCGGGAGGCTCAATGAGCAGTTCTTC.

The rearrangement joins TRBV7-9 to TRBJ1-5; 9 bases map to TRBD1. The CDR3 is 14 residues long. The germline gives CDR1 SEHNR, CDR2 FQNEAQ (reference sequence). V shed 10 bases and J 3 bases; nucleotides not matched to a gene: 7. Here the CDR3 reads CATGDREDNQPQHF. CDR3 in DNA: TGTGCCACCGGGGACAGGGAGGACAATCAGCCCCAGCATTTT. The full variable domain, in which reference TRBV7-9 and TRBJ1-5 provide the parts outside the CDR3, is DTGVSQNPRHKITKRGQNVTFRCDPISEHNRLYWYRQTLGQGPEFLTYFQNEAQLEKSRLLSDRFSAERPKGSFSTLEIQRTEQGDSAMYLCATGDREDNQPQHFGDGTRLSIL.

V is TRBV30 and J is TRBJ2-5; 8 positions match TRBD1. V lost 3 bases and J lost 5; bases outside the gene matches: 5. CDR1 is GTSNPN, CDR2 SVGIG, per germline (reference sequence). This CDR3 is 13 amino acids long. Here the CDR3 reads CAWRAGGIETQYF. Written as DNA, the CDR3 is TGTGCCTGGAGGGCAGGGGGCATTGAGACCCAGTACTTC. Full variable domain (missing parts from reference TRBV30 and TRBJ2-5): SQTIHQWPATLVQPVGSPLSLECTVEGTSNPNLYWYRQAAGRGLQLLFYSVGIGQISSEVPQNLSASRPQDRQFILSSKKLLLSDSGFYLCAWRAGGIETQYFGPGTRLLVL.

The chain couples TRBV7-2 to TRBJ2-7, with 7 bases lining up with TRBD2. The CDR3 contains 13 residues. The J segment lost 4 bases and the V segment lost 3 bases, leaving 3 bases of the junction unmatched. The germline V gene encodes CDR1 SGHTA and CDR2 FQGNSA. Written as DNA, the CDR3 is TGTGCCAGCAGCTTGGCGGGAGTGTACGAGCAGTACTTC. Translating gives CASSLAGVYEQYF. The variable domain in full, completed from reference TRBV7-2 and TRBJ2-7, reads GAGVSQSPSNKVTEKGKDVELRCDPISGHTALYWYRQSLGQGLEFLIYFQGNSAPDKSGLPSDRFSAERTGGSVSTLTIQRTQQEDSAVYLCASSLAGVYEQYFGPGTRLTVT.

The V and J genes are TRBV7-3 and TRBJ2-5; D possibly corresponds to TRBD2 (5 bases). Deletions cut 5 bases from V and 1 base from J, with 14 bases between. Per the germline V gene, CDR1 is SGHTA and CDR2 is FQGTGA. The CDR3 contains 15 residues. This CDR3 reads CASSPTPGIQETQYF. CDR3 coding DNA: TGTGCCAGCAGCCCCACCCCCGGGATCCAAGAGACCCAGTACTTC.

This clone appeared once. This rearrangement joins TRBV30 to TRBJ1-2; 7 nucleotides agree with TRBD1. The CDR3 totals 13 residues. Unmatched junction bases numbered 10, after V lost 4 bases and J lost 8 bases. Germline assignment: CDR1 GTSNPN and CDR2 SVGIG (reference sequence). The CDR3 sequence: CAWNPTGAEGYTF. CDR3 DNA sequence: TGTGCCTGGAATCCAACAGGGGCCGAAGGCTACACCTTC.

The chain uses TRBV6-5 and TRBJ1-1; D unresolved. The CDR3 consists of 14 residues. V shed 0 bases and J shed 8 bases, with 13 bases lying between them. Looked up from germline, CDR1 is MNHEY and CDR2 is SVGAGI. As DNA, the CDR3 is TGTGCCAGCAGTTACTCGGCAACCTGGTCCGAAGCTTTCTTT. Its translation is CASSYSATWSEAFF.

This sequence joins TRBV27 and TRBJ2-1; D is undetermined. Germline CDR1 reads MNHEY; CDR2 reads SMNVEV (reference sequence). The length of the CDR3 is 14 residues. V shed 6 bases and J shed 0 bases, with 9 bases lying between them. This CDR3 is CASRVLSSYNEQFF. The CDR3 coding sequence is TGTGCCAGCAGGGTGTTGAGCTCCTACAATGAGCAGTTCTTC.

This chain links TRBV5-6 with TRBJ1-2, with TRBD1 identical over 9 bases. J lost 8 bases, V lost 0 bases, and 8 bases had no gene match. The germline CDR1 and CDR2 sequences are SGHDT and YYEEEE. This CDR3 has 15 amino acids. DNA of the CDR3: TGTGCCAGCAGCTTGGCCTTGGACAGGGGATACGGCTACACCTTC. Translated, it gives CASSLALDRGYGYTF.

This chain links TRBV19 with TRBJ2-5; TRBD1 is a possible D gene (6 bases). The ends were cut back, 3 bases at V and 5 bases at J, with 7 bases in the middle. CDR3 length: 12 amino acids. The germline V gene has CDR1 LNHDA and CDR2 SQIVND (reference sequence). The CDR3 DNA sequence: TGTGCCAGTAGTATCCAGGGGGAGACCCAGTACTTC. Amino acid sequence: CASSIQGETQYF.

The V call is TRBV6-1, the J call TRBJ1-3; D is ambiguous. Germline lookup yields CDR1 MNHNS and CDR2 SASEGT. The CDR3 consists of 14 residues. V gave up 8 bases and J gave up 1 base, with 12 bases separating them. CDR3 in DNA: TGTGCCAGCTTTCAGACCGGGTCTGGAAACACCATATATTTT. Amino acids: CASFQTGSGNTIYF.

The J gene is TRBJ2-2, the V gene TRBV5-6; 10 bases line up with TRBD2. Unmatched junction bases numbered 7, after V lost 9 bases and J lost 2 bases. This CDR3 is 15 amino acids long. Germline V gives CDR1 SGHDT, CDR2 YYEEEE. DNA of the CDR3: TGTGCCACCGCTAGCGGGGGCCCCAACACCGGGGAGCTGTTTTTT. Protein sequence: CATASGGPNTGELFF.

The rearrangement links TRBV11-2 to TRBJ2-3; D unclear. Germline V gene lookup returns CDR1 SGHAT and CDR2 FQNNGV. The CDR3 is 12 residues long. Trimming removed 0 bases at V and 5 bases at J, with 3 bases between. For the CDR3, the DNA is TGTGCCAGCAGCTTAGATAGAGATACGCAGTATTTT. Protein product: CASSLDRDTQYF.

The rearrangement links TRBV5-1 to TRBJ2-7, with TRBD2 matching 10 bases. Germline CDR1 reads SGHRS; CDR2 reads YFSETQ. The CDR3 spans 15 residues. With V trimmed by 4 bases and J by 7 bases, 11 bases remained unmatched. As DNA, the CDR3 is TGCGCCAGCAGCGCGAGCGGGAGGGCCCGAGGGGAGCAGTACTTC. Translating it yields CASSASGRARGEQYF.

The chain has TRBV9 and TRBJ2-7; the match to TRBD2 covers 13 bases. The CDR3 covers 15 residues. Trimming at V came to 3 bases and at J to 2 bases, leaving 2 bases not matched to a gene. CDR1 and CDR2 from the germline V gene are SGDLS and YYNGEE. CDR3 protein: CASSATSGGAYEQYF. In DNA, the CDR3 is TGTGCCAGCAGCGCAACTAGCGGGGGGGCCTACGAGCAGTACTTC. Combining the CDR3 with reference TRBV9 and TRBJ2-7 gives the whole variable domain DSGVTQTPKHLITATGQRVTLRCSPRSGDLSVYWYQQSLDQGLQFLIQYYNGEERAKGNILERFSAQQFPDLHSELNLSSLELGDSALYFCASSATSGGAYEQYFGPGTRLTVT.

The chain couples TRBV28 to TRBJ1-1, with D perhaps matching TRBD1 (6 bases). The CDR3 has 14 residues. The V end lost 5 bases, the J end lost 7 bases, and 17 bases lay between the germline ends. In germline, CDR1 is MDHEN, CDR2 SYDVKM. CDR3 protein: CASSLRGGIFEAFF. For the CDR3, the DNA is TGTGCCAGCAGTCTCCGGGGGGGCATATTTGAAGCTTTCTTT.

The chain has TRBV4-2 and TRBJ1-3, with TRBD1 matching 7 bases. Germline V CDR1 and CDR2: LGHNA, YNFKEQ. Trimming took 5 bases from V and 0 from J; bases not matched to a gene: 10. The CDR3 is made up of 17 amino acids. The CDR3 here is CASSEYRTGLSGNTIYF. The CDR3 nucleotides read TGTGCCAGCAGCGAGTACAGGACAGGTCTCTCTGGAAACACCATATATTTT.

The chain has TRBV6-5 and TRBJ2-1, with 8 bases lining up with TRBD2. Per germline, CDR1 MNHEY and CDR2 SVGAGI. Trimming cost V 2 bases and J 4 bases; bases outside gene matches: 7. The CDR3 has 16 residues. The chain's CDR3 is CASSYSSGGRYNEQFF. CDR3 nucleotide sequence: TGTGCCAGCAGTTACAGTTCGGGGGGGCGGTACAATGAGCAGTTCTTC.

This clone has a handful of counts. V gene TRBV19 combines with J gene TRBJ2-7, with 9 bases aligning to TRBD2. The CDR3 is made up of 14 amino acids. J lost 2 bases, V lost 10 bases, and 9 bases had no gene match. Germline CDR1 LNHDA, CDR2 SQIVND (reference sequence). CDR3 in DNA: TGTGCCACCTCGCGGACTAGCGCAACCTACGAGCAGTACTTC. This codes for CATSRTSATYEQYF.

The chain is built from TRBV6-6 and TRBJ1-5, with D possibly TRBD1 on 5 matching bases. The CDR3 contains 15 residues. Germline V gives CDR1 MNHNY, CDR2 SVGAGI (reference sequence). The V end was cut by 9 bases, the J end by 4 bases, with 19 bases between. CDR3 residues: CASSLSGYWNQPQHF. The DNA for the CDR3 is TGTGCCAGTTCACTCTCAGGGTACTGGAATCAGCCCCAGCATTTT.

The rearrangement joins TRBV9 to TRBJ2-6; D is ambiguous. This CDR3 contains 15 residues. Germline CDR1 is SGDLS and CDR2 is YYNGEE. Trimming left V 0 bases short and J 4 bases short, with 8 bases between. This chain's CDR3 is CASSVAPSGANVLTF. In nucleotides, the CDR3 is TGTGCCAGCAGCGTAGCCCCATCCGGGGCCAACGTCCTGACTTTC.

V is TRBV10-3 and J is TRBJ1-1, with a tentative D call TRBD1 (6 bases). Germline V CDR1 and CDR2: ENHRY, SYGVKD. V shed 6 bases and J shed 10 bases, with 12 bases lying between them. There are 11 residues in the CDR3. The CDR3 here is CAISSDRLAFF. The CDR3 DNA follows: TGTGCCATCAGCTCAGACAGGTTAGCTTTCTTT.

This chain connects TRBV5-1 to TRBJ1-4; no reliable D call. There are 16 residues in the CDR3. Trimming removed 1 base from V and 7 bases from J, with 17 bases in between. Germline lookup yields CDR1 SGHRS and CDR2 YFSETQ. The CDR3 is CASSLNPGRGLEKLFF. CDR3 in DNA: TGCGCCAGCAGCTTGAACCCGGGGAGAGGGCTTGAAAAACTGTTTTTT.

The chain couples TRBV2 to TRBJ1-2, with 7 bases that match TRBD1. The J segment lost 2 bases and the V segment lost 6 bases, leaving 6 bases of the junction unmatched. CDR1 is SNHLY and CDR2 is FYNNEI in the germline V gene. The CDR3 is 14 amino acids. CDR3 DNA sequence: TGTGCCAGCAGCTGGACAGGAGAAAACTATGGCTACACCTTC. This gives the protein CASSWTGENYGYTF.

The V call is TRBV9, the J call TRBJ2-2; 11 nucleotides agree with TRBD2. The CDR3 contains 16 residues. Germline CDR1 SGDLS, CDR2 YYNGEE. With 3 bases clipped from V and 5 bases from J, the junction kept 6 bases outside the gene matches. Here the CDR3 DNA reads TGTGCCAGCAGCGGTTCTAGCGGGGGGAAGACCGGGGAGCTGTTTTTT. It is translated as CASSGSSGGKTGELFF.